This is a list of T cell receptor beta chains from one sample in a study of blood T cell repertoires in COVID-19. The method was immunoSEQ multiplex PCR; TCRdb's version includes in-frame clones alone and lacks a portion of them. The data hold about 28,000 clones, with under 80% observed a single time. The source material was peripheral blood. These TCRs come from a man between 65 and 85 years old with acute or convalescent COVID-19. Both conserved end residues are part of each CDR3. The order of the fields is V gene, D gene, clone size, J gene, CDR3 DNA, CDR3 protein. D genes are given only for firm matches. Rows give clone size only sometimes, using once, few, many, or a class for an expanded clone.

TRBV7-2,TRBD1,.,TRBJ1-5,TGTGCCAGCAGCTTAGGGCAGGGGGTGCAGCCCCAGCATTTT,CASSLGQGVQPQHF
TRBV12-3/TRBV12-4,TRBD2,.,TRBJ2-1,TGTGCCAGCAGGTCTAGCGGAGTTAAGCAGTTCTTC,CASRSSGVKQFF
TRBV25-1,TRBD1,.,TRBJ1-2,TGTGCCACCCGGACCGGCAGGGGGCGATTAGGCCATGGCTACACCTTC,CATRTGRGRLGHGYTF
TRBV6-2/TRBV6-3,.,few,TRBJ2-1,TGTGCCACCAGCCTAGCGAGATACAATGAGCAGTTCTTC,CATSLARYNEQFF
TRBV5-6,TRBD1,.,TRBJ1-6,TGTGCCAGCAGCCCGGGACAGGGGAATTCACCCCTCCACTTT,CASSPGQGNSPLHF
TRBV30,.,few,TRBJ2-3,TGTGCCTCTTCAGGTTCTAGCACAGATACGCAGTATTTT,CASSGSSTDTQYF
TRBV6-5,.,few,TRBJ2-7,TGTGCCAGCAGTCTCCGGGACATGACGGCCTACGAGCAGTACTTC,CASSLRDMTAYEQYF
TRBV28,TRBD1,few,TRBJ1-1,TGTGCCAGCTTGGGACAGCCCAACACTGAAGCTTTCTTT,CASLGQPNTEAFF
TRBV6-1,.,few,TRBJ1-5,TGTGCCAGCAGTGAAGGCCCCTTTGTTCGCTCAGGTCTTCAGCCCCAGCATTTT,CASSEGPFVRSGLQPQHF
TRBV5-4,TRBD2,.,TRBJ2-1,TGTGCCAGCAGCTTGGGAGTAGCGGGGTACAATGAGCAGTTCTTC,CASSLGVAGYNEQFF
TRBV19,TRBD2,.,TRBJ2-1,TGTGCCAGTAGTATGCGGGGGGCTCCCTTGGCTGAGCAGTTCTTC,CASSMRGAPLAEQFF
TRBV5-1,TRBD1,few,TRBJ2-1,TGCGCCAGCAGCTTGGCAGGGGGCACCTACAATGAGCAGTTCTTC,CASSLAGGTYNEQFF
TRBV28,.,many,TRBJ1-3,TGTGCCAGCTACGACAGGAACGAAAACACCATATATTTT,CASYDRNENTIYF
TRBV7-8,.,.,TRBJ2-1,TGTGCCAGCAGCTCTGGGACTTTGAGCTCCTACAATGAGCAGTTCTTC,CASSSGTLSSYNEQFF
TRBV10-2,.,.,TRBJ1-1,TGCGCCAGCAATTTCAGGGTGAGCACTGAAGCTTTCTTT,CASNFRVSTEAFF
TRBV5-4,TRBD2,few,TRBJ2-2,TGTGCCAGCAGCTCCGATGTGGCTAGCGGGGGGGCAGGCACCGGGGAGCTGTTTTTT,CASSSDVASGGAGTGELFF
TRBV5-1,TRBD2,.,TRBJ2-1,TGCGCCAGCTACACTAGCGGCTCCTACAATGAGCAGTTCTTC,CASYTSGSYNEQFF
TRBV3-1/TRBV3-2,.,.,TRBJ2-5,TGTGCCAGCAGCCAAGGACTAGAAGAGACCCAGTACTTC,CASSQGLEETQYF
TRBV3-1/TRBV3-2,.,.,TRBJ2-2,TGTGCCAGCACCAGTAACACCGGGGAGCTGTTTTTT,CASTSNTGELFF
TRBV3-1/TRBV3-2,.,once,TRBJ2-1,TGTGCCAGCAGCCAAGAGGGGGTCGGGAGTGAGCAGTTCTTC,CASSQEGVGSEQFF
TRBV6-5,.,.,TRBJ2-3,TGTGCCACCTGGCGAGCAGGGTCCGTACCAGATACGCAGTATTTT,CATWRAGSVPDTQYF
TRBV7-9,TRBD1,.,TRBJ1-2,TGTGCCAGCAGCCCTCAGGGGGAACATGGCTACACCTTC,CASSPQGEHGYTF
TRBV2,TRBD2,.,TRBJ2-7,TGTGCCAGCAGACCGAATAGCGGGGGGCCCTACGAGCAGTACTTC,CASRPNSGGPYEQYF
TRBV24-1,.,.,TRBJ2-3,TGTGCCACCAGTGATTTCGGACTATCAGATACGCAGTATTTT,CATSDFGLSDTQYF
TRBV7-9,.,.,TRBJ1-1,TGTGCCAGCAGCTTAGACAGCATGAACACTGAAGCTTTCTTT,CASSLDSMNTEAFF
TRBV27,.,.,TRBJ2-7,TGTGCCAGCAGTTTCGGCGACAGCTCCTACGAGCAGTACTTC,CASSFGDSSYEQYF
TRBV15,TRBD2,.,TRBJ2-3,TGTGCCACCAGCAGCTATCCGGGACTAGCGGGAGGGCCCGATACGCAGTATTTT,CATSSYPGLAGGPDTQYF
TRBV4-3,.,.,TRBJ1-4,TGCGCCAGCAGCCAAGAGGTCGGGATGCGCCTCTTTTTTTTT,CASSQEVGMRLFFF
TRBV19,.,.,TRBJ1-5,TGTGCCAGTGGGCCCAATCAGCCCCAGCATTTT,CASGPNQPQHF
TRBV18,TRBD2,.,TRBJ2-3,TGTGCCAGCTCAGGCGGGGCTAGCGGAAGCACAGATACGCAGTATTTT,CASSGGASGSTDTQYF
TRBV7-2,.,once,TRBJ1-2,TGTGCCAGCAGCCCGGACAGCATTATGGGGGGCTACACCTTC,CASSPDSIMGGYTF
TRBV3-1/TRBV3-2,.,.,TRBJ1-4,TGTGCCAGCAGCCAAGCTACAGGGCTGGGTGAAAAACTGTTTTTT,CASSQATGLGEKLFF
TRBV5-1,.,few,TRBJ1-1,TGCGCCAGCAGCTTGGCCGGTCTCCAGGGTTTGAACACTGAAGCTTTCTTT,CASSLAGLQGLNTEAFF
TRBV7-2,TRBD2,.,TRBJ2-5,TGTGCCAGCAGCTTTAGGGGGTCTTCTAGGGCGGGAGGCCAAGAGACCCAGTACTTC,CASSFRGSSRAGGQETQYF
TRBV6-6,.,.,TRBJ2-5,TGTGCCAGCAGTAGGGACTTAGAGACCCAGTACTTC,CASSRDLETQYF
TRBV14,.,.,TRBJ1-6,TGTGCCAGCAGCCAGAGGACTAGCTCCTATAATTCACCCCTCCACTTT,CASSQRTSSYNSPLHF
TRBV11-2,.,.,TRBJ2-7,TGTGCCAGCAGAACCCCGAGGGGAGGCCACGAGCAGTACTTC,CASRTPRGGHEQYF
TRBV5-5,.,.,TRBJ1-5,TGTGCCAGCAGCTTGGACGGTTATAGCAATCAGCCCCAGCATTTT,CASSLDGYSNQPQHF
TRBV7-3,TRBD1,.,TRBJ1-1,TGTGCCAGCAGCTTGCAGGGGGGAATGAACACTGAAGCTTTCTTT,CASSLQGGMNTEAFF
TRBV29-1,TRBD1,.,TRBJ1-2,TGCAGCGTTGGGTCAGGGGGCTACGGCTACACCTTC,CSVGSGGYGYTF
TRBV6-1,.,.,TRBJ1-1,TGTGCCAGCAGTGACAGGGATGGTGAAGCTTTCTTT,CASSDRDGEAFF
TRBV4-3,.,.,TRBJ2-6,TGCGCCAGCAGCCAAGCGGGGGCTGGGGCCAACGTCCTGACTTTC,CASSQAGAGANVLTF
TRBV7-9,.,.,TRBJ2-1,TGTGCCAGCAGCCCGAATGTCGGTGAGCAGTTCTTC,CASSPNVGEQFF
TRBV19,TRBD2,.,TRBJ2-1,TGTGCCAGTAGTATAGGGGGGGGAGGGGATGAGCAGTTCTTC,CASSIGGGGDEQFF
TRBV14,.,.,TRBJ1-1,TGTGCCAGCAGCCCTGCGGGTATGACCACTGAAGCTTTCTTT,CASSPAGMTTEAFF
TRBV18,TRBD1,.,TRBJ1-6,TGTGCCAGCTCATTCACCGGGACAGTTGATTCACCCCTCCACTTT,CASSFTGTVDSPLHF
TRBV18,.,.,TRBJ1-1,TGTGCCAGCTCACCGAGAACAGGGAAGAACACTGAAGCTTTCTTT,CASSPRTGKNTEAFF
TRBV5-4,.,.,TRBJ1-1,TGTGCCAGCAGCCTGATGGGGGGGGTAGAGGCTTTCTTT,CASSLMGGVEAFF
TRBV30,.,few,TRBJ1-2,TGTGCCTGGAGTATGGGGGCAGGACCCAACTATGGCTACACCTTC,CAWSMGAGPNYGYTF
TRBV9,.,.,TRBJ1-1,TGTGCCAGCAGCGCCCCAGGCACTGAAGCTTTCTTT,CASSAPGTEAFF
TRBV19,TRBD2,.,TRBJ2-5,TGTGCCAGTAGTCCTTCACGACTAGCGGGAGGCAATGTCGGAGAGACCCAGTACTTC,CASSPSRLAGGNVGETQYF